Each of the 22 T cell receptor beta chains below was sequenced from the same sample in a study of blood T cell repertoires in COVID-19. Sequencing was performed with immunoSEQ multiplex PCR; in TCRdb, only in-frame clones are kept and a portion is missing. Of roughly 200,000 clones in the sample, more than 70% are singletons; the top ten hold 2.5% to 3.5%. Sequenced input: peripheral blood. These receptors originate from a woman older than 75 with active or convalescent COVID-19.

The chain carries TRBV4-1 and TRBJ2-2; D may be TRBD1 (5 bases). The V gene's germline CDR1 is MGHRA and CDR2 YSYEKL. V dropped 1 base and J dropped 6 bases, with 18 bases sitting between them. This CDR3 contains 17 residues. The CDR3 protein is CASSQVRQGLGAGELFF. CDR3 DNA: TGCGCCAGCAGCCAAGTTCGCCAGGGTTTGGGTGCCGGGGAGCTGTTTTTT.

V gene TRBV7-9 combines with J gene TRBJ2-7; 11 nucleotides line up with TRBD1. The trim removed 5 bases at V and 3 bases at J, leaving 3 bases unmatched. This CDR3 is 14 amino acids long. Germline lookup yields CDR1 SEHNR and CDR2 FQNEAQ (reference sequence). In DNA, the CDR3 is TGTGCCAGCAGCCCCGGGACAGGGGGCTACGAGCAGTACTTC. Protein product: CASSPGTGGYEQYF.

The chain combines TRBV10-3 with TRBJ1-2; D is perhaps TRBD1 (6 bases). V shed 8 bases and J shed 7 bases, with 20 bases lying between them. Per germline, CDR1 ENHRY and CDR2 SYGVKD. The CDR3 covers 14 residues. The CDR3 region has the DNA TGTGCCATCGCAGGGAACCCAGAAGGGGGTGGCTACACCTTC. Its protein product is CAIAGNPEGGGYTF.

This chain connects TRBV7-3 to TRBJ1-6; 7 bases are shared with TRBD1. J lost 7 bases, V lost 3 bases, and 0 bases had no gene match. The CDR3 is 13 residues long. Germline values: CDR1 SGHTA, CDR2 FQGTGA. Here the CDR3 reads CASSLTGNSPLHF. In nucleotides, the CDR3 is TGTGCCAGCAGCTTGACAGGGAATTCACCCCTCCACTTT.

V gene TRBV3-1 (or the pseudogene TRBV3-2) combines with J gene TRBJ2-3; possibly TRBD1 for D (5 bases). The CDR3 runs to 16 residues. The germline V and J ends were trimmed by 0 bases and 3 bases, with 13 bases remaining between them. CDR1 is LGHDT, CDR2 YNNKEL, per germline (reference sequence). The CDR3 nucleotides are TGTGCCAGCAGCCAAGATAGCCCAGGGTTGACAGATACGCAGTATTTT. This translates into CASSQDSPGLTDTQYF.

The V and J genes are TRBV28 and TRBJ1-4, with TRBD1 identical over 7 bases. Germline lookup yields CDR1 MDHEN and CDR2 SYDVKM. This CDR3 contains 12 residues. With V trimmed by 6 bases and J by 7 bases, 2 bases remained unmatched. The CDR3 region has the DNA TGTGCCAGCAGCCAGGGGGGTGAAAAACTGTTTTTT. Protein: CASSQGGEKLFF.

The table lists this clone with a count of one. The chain links TRBV24-1 to TRBJ1-1; the D gene is possibly TRBD1 (6 bases). The V end was cut by 0 bases, the J end by 3 bases, with 25 bases between. The length of the CDR3 is 20 residues. CDR1 KGHDR and CDR2 SFDVKD come from the germline V gene. The CDR3 spells CATSDLHSAGDVLTDTEAFF. In DNA, the CDR3 is TGTGCCACCAGTGATTTGCACTCGGCAGGGGATGTGCTTACGGACACTGAAGCTTTCTTT.

V is TRBV5-1 and J is TRBJ1-2; 8 nucleotides agree with TRBD1. The V gene's germline CDR1 is SGHRS and CDR2 YFSETQ. V shed 3 bases and J 4 bases; nucleotides not matched to a gene: 14. CDR3 length: 17 amino acids. This CDR3 is CASSSGATGGSIYGYTF. The CDR3 DNA sequence: TGCGCCAGCAGCTCGGGGGCCACAGGGGGATCTATCTATGGCTACACCTTC.

CDR3 amino acids: CASSDSKYPRGALNDYGYTF. CDR3 DNA sequence: TGTGCCAGCAGTGACTCGAAATATCCACGGGGGGCGCTTAATGACTATGGCTACACCTTC. The V call is TRBV6-4, the J call TRBJ1-2; the D gene is possibly TRBD1 (6 bases). This CDR3 comprises 20 residues. Germline CDR1 MRHNA, CDR2 SNTAGT. V lost 0 bases to trimming and J lost 3 bases, with 26 bases between them.

This sequence joins TRBV7-9 and TRBJ2-7; D not certain. CDR3 length: 11 amino acids. The germline V gene has CDR1 SEHNR and CDR2 FQNEAQ (reference sequence). V lost 5 bases and J lost 4, with 6 bases in between. The CDR3 coding sequence is TGTGCCAGCAGCCCACAGTACGAGCAGTACTTC. Protein sequence: CASSPQYEQYF.

This clone is a singleton in its sample. This chain connects TRBV9 to TRBJ2-7, with D possibly TRBD2 on 6 matching bases. Trimming removed 2 bases from V and 6 bases from J, with 9 bases in between. This CDR3 comprises 12 residues. Germline CDR1 is SGDLS and CDR2 is YYNGEE. The CDR3 reads CASSVSGVEQYF. CDR3 in DNA: TGTGCCAGCAGCGTCTCGGGAGTCGAGCAGTACTTC.

This chain joins TRBV6-5 and TRBJ1-1; the D is unclear. Germline V gene data show CDR1 as MNHEY and CDR2 as SVGAGI. V was trimmed by 2 bases and J by 3 bases, leaving 16 bases between them. The CDR3 has 16 amino acids. The chain's CDR3 is CASSYPPGSLDTEAFF. In nucleotides, the CDR3 is TGTGCCAGCAGTTACCCCCCGGGGAGTTTAGACACTGAAGCTTTCTTT.

V is TRBV28 and J is TRBJ2-1, with TRBD2 matching over 12 bases. The CDR3 loop spans 15 amino acids. V shed 8 bases, J shed 9 bases, and the junction held 11 bases outside the gene matches. Germline assignment: CDR1 MDHEN and CDR2 SYDVKM. The CDR3 region has the DNA TGTGCCAGCGAGGCGACTAGCGGGGGACAAAGTGAGCAGTTCTTC. Protein sequence: CASEATSGGQSEQFF. Looking up the rest from reference TRBV28 and TRBJ2-1 gives the full variable domain: DVKVTQSSRYLVKRTGEKVFLECVQDMDHENMFWYRQDPGLGLRLIYFSYDVKMKEKGDIPEGYSVSREKKERFSLILESASTNQTSMYLCASEATSGGQSEQFFGPGTRLTVL.

The V and J genes are TRBV5-1 and TRBJ2-1, with TRBD1 matching 7 bases. The CDR3 is 16 residues long. V shed 4 bases, J shed 9 bases, and the junction held 16 bases outside the gene matches. CDR1 and CDR2 (germline): SGHRS, YFSETQ. CDR3 amino acids: CASSPGTDFLGGEQFF. CDR3 sequence (DNA): TGCGCCAGCAGCCCAGGGACAGACTTTTTGGGCGGTGAGCAGTTCTTC.

The chain employs TRBV7-9 and TRBJ1-1; maybe TRBD1 (5 bases). CDR1 is SEHNR, CDR2 FQNEAQ, per germline (reference sequence). V was trimmed by 4 bases and J by 1 base, leaving 10 bases between them. This CDR3 contains 14 residues. CDR3 amino acids: CASSSEQGNTEAFF. CDR3 sequence (DNA): TGTGCCAGCAGCTCGGAGCAGGGGAACACTGAAGCTTTCTTT.

This clone appeared a few times. The chain combines TRBV5-1 with TRBJ2-7; TRBD2 might be the D (5 bases). Germline values: CDR1 SGHRS, CDR2 YFSETQ. V was pared by 3 bases and J by 2 bases, with 21 bases between. This CDR3 comprises 17 residues. The CDR3 DNA is TGCGCCAGCAGCTGGTCAGTCGGGGTTGAGGCCCCCTACGAGCAGTACTTC. Translated, it gives CASSWSVGVEAPYEQYF.

The gene calls are TRBV19 and TRBJ2-7; a weak D match, TRBD2 (5 bases). The CDR3 consists of 16 residues. Germline lookup yields CDR1 LNHDA and CDR2 SQIVND (reference sequence). V lost 2 bases and J lost 0, with 14 bases in between. The DNA for the CDR3 is TGTGCCAGTAGTATACCCTCCCGGACTGGCTCCTACGAGCAGTACTTC. Its protein product is CASSIPSRTGSYEQYF.

This chain joins TRBV19 and TRBJ1-2; 7 bases fit TRBD1. The CDR3 has 16 amino acids. J lost 0 bases, V lost 4 bases, and 8 bases had no gene match. Germline lookup yields CDR1 LNHDA and CDR2 SQIVND (reference sequence). The CDR3 protein is CASSTIRDRSNYGYTF. For the CDR3, the DNA is TGTGCCAGTAGTACGATTCGGGACAGATCTAACTATGGCTACACCTTC.

This clone appeared a single time. V gene TRBV7-2 combines with J gene TRBJ2-3; 10 nucleotides agree with TRBD2. J lost 2 bases, V lost 5 bases, and 7 bases had no gene match. This CDR3 has 16 amino acids. Germline CDR1 is SGHTA and CDR2 is FQGNSA. The CDR3: CASSRSGGSSTDTQYF. The CDR3 nucleotides are TGTGCCAGCAGCCGTAGCGGGGGGAGTTCCACAGATACGCAGTATTTT.

In this sample, this clone turned up once. The J gene is TRBJ1-2, the V gene TRBV28; TRBD1 matches at 7 bases. Germline CDR1 is MDHEN and CDR2 is SYDVKM. The CDR3 sequence is 13 residues long. With V trimmed by 5 bases and J by 7 bases, 7 bases remained unmatched. The CDR3 DNA reads as TGTGCCAGCAGTAGACAGGGAAGGTCTGGCTACACCTTC. It yields the protein CASSRQGRSGYTF.

This chain connects TRBV11-2 to TRBJ2-2; 9 bases fit TRBD1. J lost 3 bases, V lost 6 bases, and 11 bases had no gene match. The CDR3 sequence is 17 residues long. Looked up from germline, CDR1 is SGHAT and CDR2 is FQNNGV. CDR3 amino acids: CASRLVAGQGYTGELFF. Here the CDR3 DNA reads TGTGCCAGCAGACTAGTGGCGGGACAGGGATACACCGGGGAGCTGTTTTTT.

This chain links TRBV5-1 with TRBJ1-3, with TRBD1 identical over 10 bases. The germline V gene has CDR1 SGHRS and CDR2 YFSETQ. V lost 2 bases to trimming and J lost 3 bases; unmatched junction nucleotides: 5. The CDR3 loop spans 16 amino acids. CDR3 in DNA: TGCGCCAGCAGCTTATACGGGACAGGGGTTGGAAACACCATATATTTT. It codes for CASSLYGTGVGNTIYF.